This TCR beta chain appears in the sequencing data of a study of cytomegalovirus exposure and HLA in healthy donors. Study-wide findings and caveats: A later analysis found that most CMV-associated TCR beta chains appeared HLA-restricted. Earlier analysis looked at TCR beta V segments, and most were productive about 87% or about 30% of the time.

Germline values: CDR1 LGHNA, CDR2 YNFKEQ. After removal of 6 bases from V and 13 bases from J, the junction contained 16 bases not matched to a gene. The CDR3 is made up of 14 amino acids. It was with 60 Vbeta and 13 Jbeta primers that the PCR ran. TCRdb keeps only in-frame clones here, not all; method: immunoSEQ multiplex PCR. The sample contains about 200,000 clones, around 90% of which appear only once. With regard to this clone: What it binds is not known.

V usage is TRBV4-2 and J usage is TRBJ2-3; 7 bases match TRBD1. This TCR was sampled from a boy between 2 and 15 years old in good health and CMV-seronegative. The sample was PBMCs. This CDR3 reads CASSRQGSSKTEYF. In nucleotides, the CDR3 is TGTGCCAGCAGTCGACAGGGTTCTAGCAAGACGGAGTATTTT.